Presented here are 19 T cell receptor beta chains from one specimen sequenced in a study of cytomegalovirus exposure and HLA in healthy donors. Here immunoSEQ multiplex PCR was the method, and the copy in TCRdb shows in-frame clones only, minus some. The data hold around 98,000 clones, with around nine tenths observed a single time. Sequencing was done on a sample of PBMCs. The source of these receptors is a woman aged 30 to 39 in good health and CMV-seronegative.

V and J are TRBV5-1 and TRBJ2-5, with D possibly being TRBD1 (6 bases). CDR1 and CDR2 (germline): SGHRS, YFSETQ. CDR3 length: 13 residues. V lost 2 bases, J lost 5 bases, and 10 bases lay in between. The CDR3 DNA reads as TGCGCCAGCAGCTTAACTAGGGGGGAGACCCAGTACTTC. Its translation: CASSLTRGETQYF. The whole variable domain, remainder taken from reference TRBV5-1 and TRBJ2-5, is KAGVTQTPRYLIKTRGQQVTLSCSPISGHRSVSWYQQTPGQGLQFLFEYFSETQRNKGNFPGRFSGRQFSNSRSEMNVSTLELGDSALYLCASSLTRGETQYFGPGTRLLVL.

The CDR3 bases are TGTGCCAGCAGCTTCAGAAGCGGGCAGAACTATGGCTACACCTTC. Translated: CASSFRSGQNYGYTF. This chain joins TRBV7-9 and TRBJ1-2; D remains ambiguous. V lost 3 bases and J 2 bases, leaving 13 bases between the germline ends. There are 15 residues in the CDR3. CDR1 SEHNR and CDR2 FQNEAQ come from the germline V gene (reference sequence).

The rearrangement links TRBV6-6 to TRBJ1-5; D may be TRBD1 (6 bases). The CDR3 sequence is 16 residues long. Trimming took off 4 bases at V and 2 bases at J, with 15 bases between the two ends. Per the germline V gene, CDR1 is MNHNY and CDR2 is SVGAGI (reference sequence). The CDR3 here is CASSSAGGGRNQPQHF. For the CDR3, the DNA is TGTGCCAGCAGTTCGGCGGGGGGCGGCCGCAATCAGCCCCAGCATTTT.

The chain links TRBV29-1 to TRBJ1-4; D perhaps matches TRBD1 (5 bases). Trimming removed 4 bases at V and 3 bases at J, with 12 bases between. The CDR3 runs 14 residues. Germline assignment: CDR1 SQVTM and CDR2 ANQGSEA. Here the CDR3 reads CSVVQTASNEKLFF. The CDR3 region has the DNA TGCAGCGTTGTCCAGACAGCTTCTAATGAAAAACTGTTTTTT.

The chain recombines TRBV28 with TRBJ1-2, with D unclear. This CDR3 has 14 residues. Trimming cost V 5 bases and J 8 bases, with 18 bases left between them. In germline, CDR1 is MDHEN, CDR2 SYDVKM. The chain's CDR3 is CASSPADLREGYTF. DNA for the CDR3: TGTGCCAGCAGTCCGGCGGATCTTCGGGAAGGCTACACCTTC.

The V and J genes are TRBV5-1 and TRBJ2-5, with 7 bases fitting TRBD1. Unmatched junction bases numbered 10, after V lost 3 bases and J lost 5 bases. The CDR3 sequence is 15 residues long. Germline V gene data show CDR1 as SGHRS and CDR2 as YFSETQ. In nucleotides, the CDR3 is TGCGCCAGCAGCTCCAGGGGGACGTTGGGGGAGACCCAGTACTTC. The encoded protein is CASSSRGTLGETQYF. Full variable domain (remainder filled in from reference TRBV5-1 and TRBJ2-5): KAGVTQTPRYLIKTRGQQVTLSCSPISGHRSVSWYQQTPGQGLQFLFEYFSETQRNKGNFPGRFSGRQFSNSRSEMNVSTLELGDSALYLCASSSRGTLGETQYFGPGTRLLVL.

The chain combines TRBV2 with TRBJ2-2, with unresolved D. The CDR3 spans 13 residues. Germline V gene data show CDR1 as SNHLY and CDR2 as FYNNEI. Trimming left V 3 bases short and J 5 bases short, with 7 bases between. The CDR3 is CASSDRLTGELFF. As DNA, the CDR3 is TGTGCCAGCAGTGACAGGCTGACCGGGGAGCTGTTTTTT. Full variable domain (missing parts from reference TRBV2 and TRBJ2-2): EPEVTQTPSHQVTQMGQEVILRCVPISNHLYFYWYRQILGQKVEFLVSFYNNEISEKSEIFDDQFSVERPDGSNFTLKIRSTKLEDSAMYFCASSDRLTGELFFGEGSRLTVL.

The V and J genes are TRBV5-1 and TRBJ2-3; TRBD2 aligns across 10 bases. Trimming removed 4 bases from V and 7 bases from J; junction bases left unmatched: 15. The V gene's germline CDR1 is SGHRS and CDR2 YFSETQ. The CDR3 runs to 17 residues. The CDR3 reads CASSASVFGLAENTQYF. DNA of the CDR3: TGCGCCAGCAGCGCGTCAGTCTTTGGACTAGCGGAAAATACGCAGTATTTT. The full variable domain, its missing parts supplied by reference TRBV5-1 and TRBJ2-3, is KAGVTQTPRYLIKTRGQQVTLSCSPISGHRSVSWYQQTPGQGLQFLFEYFSETQRNKGNFPGRFSGRQFSNSRSEMNVSTLELGDSALYLCASSASVFGLAENTQYFGPGTRLTVL.

This clone was observed once. V gene TRBV7-9 combines with J gene TRBJ1-4, with D possibly matching TRBD1 (5 bases). Germline CDR1 is SEHNR and CDR2 is FQNEAQ (reference sequence). This CDR3 has 13 residues. V gave up 5 bases and J gave up 8 bases, with 12 bases separating them. CDR3 amino acids: CASSTEGLEKLFF. CDR3 nucleotide sequence: TGTGCCAGCAGCACAGAGGGACTCGAAAAACTGTTTTTT.

The chain couples TRBV5-1 to TRBJ2-1, with 8 bases lining up with TRBD1. The CDR3 is 15 amino acids. Per the germline V gene, CDR1 is SGHRS and CDR2 is YFSETQ. The V segment lost 5 bases and the J segment 4 bases; nucleotides outside the gene matches: 8. The DNA of the CDR3 is TGCGCCAGCAGTTCACAGGGGGATATTTACAATGAGCAGTTCTTC. Its translation: CASSSQGDIYNEQFF.

The V call is TRBV7-2, the J call TRBJ1-1, with D possibly being TRBD1 (5 bases). Trimming took 8 bases from V and 11 from J, leaving 21 bases between them. Looked up from germline, CDR1 is SGHTA and CDR2 is FQGNSA. The CDR3 runs 13 residues. The CDR3 region has the DNA TGTGCCAGCCGAAAAGGGGTTAGGGGAATGGCTTTCTTT. Its translation is CASRKGVRGMAFF.

This clone was observed many times. The chain recombines TRBV4-1 with TRBJ2-7, with 7 bases matching TRBD1. V lost 6 bases, J lost 5 bases, and 7 bases stayed unmatched. Per germline, CDR1 MGHRA and CDR2 YSYEKL. The CDR3 has 13 amino acids. In DNA, the CDR3 is TGCGCCAGCAGTTACTACAGGGGCAACGAGCAGTACTTC. It yields the protein CASSYYRGNEQYF.

The rearrangement joins TRBV7-3 to TRBJ1-1; D not resolved. The CDR3 covers 16 residues. Deletions cut 5 bases from V and 1 base from J, with 17 bases between. Germline V gives CDR1 SGHTA, CDR2 FQGTGA. The CDR3 region is CASSRGLGLGNTEAFF. CDR3 nucleotide sequence: TGTGCCAGCAGCCGAGGGTTGGGGTTGGGGAACACTGAAGCTTTCTTT.

This clone was seen just once. The genes are TRBV5-1 and TRBJ2-1; D is ambiguous. The CDR3 totals 15 residues. Germline V lookup: CDR1 SGHRS, CDR2 YFSETQ. V lost 0 bases, J lost 2 bases, and 9 bases lay in between. CDR3 DNA sequence: TGCGCCAGCAGCTTGGAATGGAGCACCTACAATGAGCAGTTCTTC. The encoded protein is CASSLEWSTYNEQFF.

V and J are TRBV10-1 and TRBJ2-3, with 8 bases identical to TRBD2. With V trimmed by 3 bases and J by 2 bases, 4 bases remained unmatched. The CDR3 has 15 residues. The germline V gene encodes CDR1 WNHNN and CDR2 SYGVQD (reference sequence). The CDR3 nucleotides read TGCGCCAGCAGTGAAACGGGGGGGCCCACAGATACGCAGTATTTT. This encodes CASSETGGPTDTQYF.

This CDR3 is CASSQDPTGTGVYYRAFF. For the CDR3, the DNA is TGCGCCAGCAGCCAAGACCCGACCGGGACAGGGGTCTACTATAGGGCTTTCTTT. V usage is TRBV4-1 and J usage is TRBJ1-1, with 10 nucleotides matching TRBD1. V lost 0 bases to trimming and J lost 11 bases; unmatched junction nucleotides: 18. Germline loops: CDR1 MGHRA, CDR2 YSYEKL. The CDR3 runs 18 residues.

This rearrangement joins TRBV11-2 to TRBJ1-5; 7 bases align to TRBD1. The CDR3 totals 15 residues. J gave up 3 bases and V 11 bases, and 13 bases lay outside the gene matches. CDR1 and CDR2 (germline): SGHAT, FQNNGV. Here the CDR3 reads CAETGTEKFNQPQHF. CDR3 nucleotide sequence: TGTGCCGAGACAGGGACAGAAAAGTTCAATCAGCCCCAGCATTTT.

The rearrangement uses TRBV4-2 and TRBJ1-1; perhaps TRBD1 as D (6 bases). V shed 4 bases and J shed 4 bases, with 16 bases lying between them. Per germline, CDR1 LGHNA and CDR2 YNFKEQ. The CDR3 is 15 residues long. For the CDR3, the DNA is TGTGCCAGCAGCCCCGCCAGGGGAAAGTCCACTGAAGCTTTCTTT. Translating gives CASSPARGKSTEAFF.

The chain carries TRBV28 and TRBJ2-3; no clear D gene. V shed 5 bases and J shed 4 bases, with 19 bases lying between them. The CDR3 is made up of 16 amino acids. Germline V gives CDR1 MDHEN, CDR2 SYDVKM. CDR3 in amino acids: CASSQPASGVADTQYF. For the CDR3, the DNA is TGTGCCAGCAGTCAGCCGGCCTCCGGAGTGGCAGATACGCAGTATTTT.